This is a list of T cell receptor beta chains from one sample in a study of blood T cell repertoires in COVID-19. Data came from immunoSEQ multiplex PCR; TCRdb stores just in-frame clones and leaves some out. Of approximately 210,000 clones in the sample, approximately 90% were seen once. The source material was peripheral blood. Receptor source: a man aged 25 to 40 who had recovered from COVID-19. Both conserved end residues are part of each CDR3. A D gene is named only where the DNA matches it firmly. Rows give clone size only sometimes, using once, few, many, or a class for an expanded clone.

d_call	v_call	clone_size	j_call	cdr3_nt	cdr3_aa
-	TRBV7-6	-	TRBJ2-3	TGTGCCAGCAGCTTAGAAATAGCGGAAAGCACAGATACGCAGTATTTT	CASSLEIAESTDTQYF
-	TRBV5-1	-	TRBJ2-7	TGCGCCAGCAGCTTGTCACAGGCCCCCTACGAGCAGTACTTC	CASSLSQAPYEQYF
TRBD2	TRBV7-8	-	TRBJ2-5	TGTGCCAGCAGCTTAATTCGGCTAGCGGGGCACCAAGAGACCCAGTACTTC	CASSLIRLAGHQETQYF
TRBD2	TRBV4-1	-	TRBJ2-5	TGCGCCAGCAGCCTGACCTCTTTAGCGGGGGGTTTCCAAGAGACCCAGTACTTC	CASSLTSLAGGFQETQYF
-	TRBV6-5	-	TRBJ1-2	TGTGCCAGCAGTTACAGGTTTACGGGTGGCTACACCTTC	CASSYRFTGGYTF
-	TRBV7-9	-	TRBJ2-7	TGTGCCAGCCAGCGCGGTGACTACGAGCAGTACTTC	CASQRGDYEQYF
-	TRBV7-9	-	TRBJ2-2	TGTGCCAGCAGCTTGAAGGAGGGGTCGAACACCGGGGAGCTGTTTTTT	CASSLKEGSNTGELFF
TRBD1	TRBV9	-	TRBJ2-3	TGTGCCAGCATGAGGGGGCGGTTCGACACAGATACGCAGTATTTT	CASMRGRFDTDTQYF
-	TRBV10-3	-	TRBJ1-1	TGTGCCATCAGTGCAACAGGATGGGAAACTGAAGCTTTCTTT	CAISATGWETEAFF
-	TRBV6-5	-	TRBJ1-2	TGTGCCAGCAGTTACTCGGCAGGTTATGGCTACACCTTC	CASSYSAGYGYTF
TRBD1	TRBV11-2	-	TRBJ1-5	TGTGCCAGCAGCAATAGACAGGGGCTGGGACAGCCCCAGCATTTT	CASSNRQGLGQPQHF
-	TRBV9	-	TRBJ2-2	TGTGCCAGCAGCGTAGGAGGTGGGCCAGGGGCCCCCGGGGAGCTGTTTTTT	CASSVGGGPGAPGELFF
-	TRBV4-3	-	TRBJ1-2	TGCGCCAGCAGTTACCGGCCCTCGGGGGGCTACACCTTC	CASSYRPSGGYTF
-	TRBV19	-	TRBJ1-2	TGTGCCAGTACGGCAGGCCCCCCAAACTATGGCTACACCTTC	CASTAGPPNYGYTF
TRBD2	TRBV6-2/TRBV6-3	-	TRBJ2-5	TGTGCCAGCAGTACTAGGACAGGTCTGGGACTAGCGGGGGATAGGGAGACCCAGTACTTC	CASSTRTGLGLAGDRETQYF
-	TRBV5-5	once	TRBJ1-4	TGTGCCAGCAGCACTATTCAGGGAAGTAGGGAAAAACTGTTTTTT	CASSTIQGSREKLFF
TRBD1	TRBV4-1	-	TRBJ2-7	TGCGCCAGCAGCCACTTACAGGGGGAGCAGTACTTC	CASSHLQGEQYF
-	TRBV3-1/TRBV3-2	-	TRBJ1-1	TGTGCCAGCAGCCAAGTACAGGGTAAGGGGAACACTGAAGCTTTCTTT	CASSQVQGKGNTEAFF
TRBD1	TRBV19	few	TRBJ1-2	TGTGCCAGTATGGGGAGGGACAGGGACCCCCTACGGTATGGCTACACCTTC	CASMGRDRDPLRYGYTF
-	TRBV19	few	TRBJ1-1	TGTGCCAGTATTCTAGGCACTGGACTCAACATGAACACTGAAGCTTTCTTT	CASILGTGLNMNTEAFF
-	TRBV19	-	TRBJ2-6	TGTGCCAGTAGTATCCGAGCTAAGGGGGCCAACGTCCTGACTTTC	CASSIRAKGANVLTF
-	TRBV18	once	TRBJ1-1	TGTGCCAGCTCAGCCGACAGTGTTGGTACTGAAGCTTTCTTT	CASSADSVGTEAFF
-	TRBV3-1/TRBV3-2	few	TRBJ1-6	TGTGCCAGCAGCCAAACGAGAGGAGCTAATTCACCCCTCCACTTT	CASSQTRGANSPLHF
-	TRBV19	few	TRBJ1-6	TGTGCCAGTACCTCGGACAGCTTCGGGAATTCACCCCTCCACTTT	CASTSDSFGNSPLHF
TRBD1	TRBV18	-	TRBJ1-2	TGTGCCAGCTCACCTGACAGGGGCCTAGAAGGCTACACCTTC	CASSPDRGLEGYTF
-	TRBV14	-	TRBJ2-2	TGTGCCAGCAGCCAACTCAGGGGCAACACCGGGGAGCTGTTTTTT	CASSQLRGNTGELFF
TRBD1	TRBV28	-	TRBJ2-3	TGTGCCAGCGGCGGACAGGGACCGAGCACAGATACGCAGTATTTT	CASGGQGPSTDTQYF
-	TRBV18	-	TRBJ1-1	TGTGCCAGCTCACTACAGGTGAACACTGAAGCTTTCTTT	CASSLQVNTEAFF
-	TRBV5-7	-	TRBJ2-7	TGTGCCAGCAGCTCGGACAGCCTCTTCCCCTACGAGCAGTACTTC	CASSSDSLFPYEQYF
-	TRBV5-1	-	TRBJ2-2	TGCGCCAGCAGTTCGGGACTTACAAGGACCGGGGAGCTGTTTTTT	CASSSGLTRTGELFF
TRBD2	TRBV6-5	-	TRBJ2-5	TGTGCCAGCAGTCCTCTGAGCGGGGGCCCAGAGACCCAGTACTTC	CASSPLSGGPETQYF
TRBD1	TRBV19	-	TRBJ1-1	TGTGCCAGTAGTGGAAGACAGGGGGTGAACACTGAAGCTTTCTTT	CASSGRQGVNTEAFF
-	TRBV19	-	TRBJ1-2	TGTGCCAGTCTAACAGCTAACTATGGCTACACCTTC	CASLTANYGYTF
TRBD1	TRBV18	-	TRBJ1-1	TGTGCCAGCTCACGGCTTCCAGGGGGAACAGCTGAAGCTTTCTTT	CASSRLPGGTAEAFF
-	TRBV4-3	-	TRBJ2-7	TGCGCCAGCAGCCCCCGACTTGAGATCTCCTCCGGCGAGCAGTACTTC	CASSPRLEISSGEQYF
TRBD1	TRBV18	-	TRBJ2-2	TGTGCCAGCTCACCTACGGACAGGGTGACCGGGGAGCTGTTTTTT	CASSPTDRVTGELFF
TRBD1	TRBV19	-	TRBJ1-5	TGTGCCAGTAGTATGGCCAGGGGGAACCAGCCCCAGCATTTT	CASSMARGNQPQHF
TRBD1	TRBV7-8	-	TRBJ1-6	TGTGCCAGCAGCTTAGAGGGGGGACAGGTAGATAATTCACCCCTCCACTTT	CASSLEGGQVDNSPLHF
TRBD2	TRBV7-6	-	TRBJ2-7	TGTGCCAGCAGCTTAGCGCCTAGCGGGCCAAACACGTACGAGCAGTACTTC	CASSLAPSGPNTYEQYF
-	TRBV7-9	-	TRBJ1-1	TGTGCCAGCAGTCTCGGTAGAGATGAAGCTTTCTTT	CASSLGRDEAFF
-	TRBV7-8	-	TRBJ2-7	TGTGCCAGCAGCTTAGATCAGTTTGGCGAGCAGTACTTC	CASSLDQFGEQYF
-	TRBV30	-	TRBJ2-2	TGTGCCTGGAGTGTACAGAGCACCGGGGAGCTGTTTTTT	CAWSVQSTGELFF